Listed below are T cell receptor beta chains from one sample, sequenced in a study. From the 5' RACE reads, TCRdb called clonotypes with MiXCR, one entry per CDR3 protein. This sample has tens of thousands of distinct CDR3 sequences; about 31% occur once, and the top ten carry less than 2.5%. Sample: tumor-infiltrating naive CD4+ T cells sorted from the breast tumor. Every receptor here comes from a female donor with breast cancer. CDR3s include the opening cysteine and the closing phenylalanine or tryptophan. The D gene is left open where the match is weak. Clone sizes are given selectively: once, few, many, or a class where the clone is expanded.

.	medium-sized	TRBJ2-2	TRBV20-1	CSARVRQGGTGELFF	TGCAGTGCTAGAGTGAGGCAGGGTGGGACCGGGGAGCTGTTTTTT
.	few	TRBJ2-3	TRBV10-3	CAISESLPGGGTDGDTQYF	TGTGCCATCAGTGAGTCCCTCCCTGGCGGAGGGACCGATGGAGATACGCAGTATTTT
TRBD2	medium-sized	TRBJ2-1	TRBV2	CASGLAGVNEQFF	TGTGCCAGCGGACTAGCGGGAGTTAATGAGCAGTTCTTC
.	medium-sized	TRBJ2-1	TRBV5-1	CASSLAGPNEQFF	TGCGCCAGCAGCTTGGCAGGTCCCAATGAGCAGTTCTTC
.	.	TRBJ2-7	TRBV4-3	CASSQEPGQSGDEQYF	TGCGCCAGCAGCCAAGAACCGGGGCAGAGTGGAGACGAGCAGTACTTC
.	medium-sized	TRBJ1-5	TRBV20-1	CSARDHSRGGQPQHF	TGCAGTGCTAGAGATCATTCGCGGGGAGGTCAGCCCCAGCATTTT
TRBD1	many	TRBJ1-6	TRBV20-1	CSAQGAQNSPLHF	TGCAGTGCGCAGGGGGCTCAGAATTCACCCCTCCACTTT
.	few	TRBJ1-3	TRBV6-6	CASSYERGNTIYF	TGTGCCAGCAGTTACGAAAGAGGAAACACCATATATTTT
.	.	TRBJ2-3	TRBV20-1	CSARAGVADTQYF	TGCAGTGCTAGAGCGGGAGTGGCAGATACGCAGTATTTT
.	medium-sized	TRBJ1-1	TRBV12-3/TRBV12-4	CASIPGLGLNTEAFF	TGTGCCAGCATCCCGGGACTGGGGCTGAACACTGAAGCTTTCTTT
.	many	TRBJ1-2	TRBV2	CASSRTPNGYTF	TGTGCCAGCAGCCGGACACCTAATGGCTACACCTTC
TRBD1	few	TRBJ1-1	TRBV30	CAWGQGWAEAFF	TGTGCCTGGGGACAGGGGTGGGCTGAAGCTTTCTTT
.	few	TRBJ1-2	TRBV30	CAWHPPGGYGYTF	TGTGCCTGGCATCCTCCTGGAGGCTATGGCTACACCTTC
.	.	TRBJ1-1	TRBV6-5	CASSDAGSGTEAFF	TGTGCCAGCAGTGATGCGGGGAGTGGCACTGAAGCTTTCTTT
TRBD1	.	TRBJ2-2	TRBV15	CATSGQGPEELFF	TGTGCCACCAGCGGACAGGGGCCCGAGGAGCTGTTTTTT
.	few	TRBJ2-5	TRBV5-4	CASSPGWGQETQYF	TGTGCCAGCAGCCCCGGATGGGGACAAGAGACCCAGTACTTC
.	many	TRBJ2-1	TRBV15	CATSRDRGEQFF	TGTGCCACCAGCAGGGATAGGGGTGAGCAGTTCTTC
.	.	TRBJ2-5	TRBV5-1	CASSDLRTAVGLTQYF	TGCGCCAGCTCTGACCTAAGAACCGCGGTTGGGTTGACCCAGTACTTC
.	few	TRBJ1-1	TRBV20-1	CSARGGALNTEAFF	TGCAGTGCTAGGGGCGGGGCGTTGAACACTGAAGCTTTCTTT
.	many	TRBJ2-3	TRBV20-1	CSATFYRTDTQYF	TGCAGTGCTACCTTTTACCGCACAGATACGCAGTATTTT
TRBD2	.	TRBJ2-3	TRBV2	CASSGPGLEGPDTQYF	TGTGCCAGCAGTGGACCGGGACTAGAGGGTCCCGATACGCAGTATTTT
TRBD2	.	TRBJ2-1	TRBV7-8	CAGSPPAGADEQFF	TGTGCTGGCAGCCCTCCAGCGGGGGCCGATGAGCAGTTCTTC
.	.	TRBJ1-1	TRBV20-1	CSAREGTFTEAFF	TGCAGTGCTAGAGAGGGAACTTTCACTGAAGCTTTCTTT
.	many	TRBJ2-2	TRBV16	CASSQSPGELFF	TGTGCCAGCAGCCAATCCCCCGGGGAGCTGTTTTTT
.	.	TRBJ2-7	TRBV27	CAGSFKGATPYEQYF	TGTGCCGGCAGTTTCAAAGGGGCGACCCCCTACGAACAGTACTTC
TRBD1	.	TRBJ1-2	TRBV29-1	CSVWSLRQGADYGYTF	TGCAGCGTTTGGTCTCTGCGGCAGGGGGCCGACTATGGCTACACCTTC
TRBD2	few	TRBJ2-1	TRBV9	CASSVVTSRNDEQFF	TGTGCCAGCAGCGTAGTGACTAGCCGGAACGATGAGCAGTTCTTC
.	many	TRBJ2-6	TRBV5-1	CASSWTVSGANVLTF	TGCGCCAGCAGCTGGACAGTCTCTGGGGCCAACGTCCTGACTTTC
.	.	TRBJ1-1	TRBV12-3/TRBV12-4	CASRGPRWAGSTEAFF	TGTGCCAGCAGGGGGCCCCGTTGGGCGGGGAGCACTGAAGCTTTCTTT
.	many	TRBJ1-5	TRBV15	CATSLRRGAYSNQPQHF	TGTGCCACCAGCCTACGTCGGGGGGCATATAGCAATCAGCCCCAGCATTTT
.	once	TRBJ2-7	TRBV6-2/TRBV6-3	CASHRAGSSYELYF	TGTGCCAGCCACCGGGCGGGAAGCTCCTACGAGCTGTACTTC
.	.	TRBJ1-1	TRBV20-1	CSAQGGSDTEAFF	TGCAGTGCGCAGGGAGGTTCGGACACTGAAGCTTTCTTT
.	.	TRBJ2-3	TRBV7-3	CASSSGPWGTDTQYF	TGTGCCAGCAGCTCGGGCCCCTGGGGCACAGATACGCAGTATTTT
TRBD2	.	TRBJ2-2	TRBV5-1	CASRPAGVSGGELFF	TGCGCCAGCAGACCAGCGGGAGTCAGTGGCGGGGAGCTGTTTTTT
TRBD1	.	TRBJ2-1	TRBV14	CASSAPGQGYNEQFF	TGTGCCAGCAGCGCACCGGGACAGGGCTACAATGAGCAGTTCTTC
TRBD1	.	TRBJ2-3	TRBV7-8	CASSLGKGAARTQYF	TGTGCCAGCAGCTTAGGGAAGGGGGCCGCCCGTACGCAGTATTTT
TRBD1	.	TRBJ1-4	TRBV6-5	CASRLTGFNEKLFF	TGTGCCAGCAGACTGACAGGGTTTAATGAAAAACTGTTTTTT
.	once	TRBJ2-2	TRBV28	CASSSPGTSGTGELFF	TGTGCCAGCAGTTCTCCGGGAACCTCGGGCACCGGGGAGCTGTTTTTT
.	medium-sized	TRBJ1-5	TRBV6-6	CASSPRGFGNQPQHF	TGTGCCAGCAGTCCCAGAGGGTTTGGCAATCAGCCCCAGCATTTT
.	few	TRBJ1-5	TRBV6-1	CASTLTSNQPQHF	TGTGCCAGCACTCTGACGAGCAATCAGCCCCAGCATTTT